This TCR beta chain derives from a study of shared clonotypes between healthy human individuals. CDR3 length: 15 residues. With 3 bases removed from V and 5 bases from J, the gap between germline ends came to 16 bases. CDR1 and CDR2 from the germline V gene are SGHRS and YFSETQ. Clones were sequenced by immunoSEQ multiplex PCR, and TCRdb holds only the in-frame ones, with some missing. The sample includes 2,500,000 or so clones, over 85% seen only once; the top ten take about 0.34%. The V gene is TRBV5-1, the J gene TRBJ2-3, with D perhaps matching TRBD1 (5 bases). The receptor comes from a man between 18 and 35 years old in good health. Some clones in this sample may be carry-over from other donors' samples. Sequenced: naive CD4+ T cells from PBMCs. The subset here: CD45RA+ positively selected. The CDR3 sequence: CASSSPTEVGDTQYF. The CDR3 coding sequence is TGCGCCAGCAGCTCACCGACAGAGGTAGGAGATACGCAGTATTTT.